This TCR beta chain derives from a study of early T cells in non-severe SARS-CoV-2 infection. Study in general: The sequenced material was bulk RNA from unsorted whole blood, and its chains were unpaired.

This CDR3 is 15 amino acids long. V shed 4 bases and J 2 bases; nucleotides not matched to a gene: 6. Germline loops: CDR1 SGDLS, CDR2 YYNGEE. The library protocol tagged individual cDNA molecules with unique molecular identifiers. Each CDR3 protein is one row after TCRdb ran MiXCR on the 5' RACE reads. The table lists 30,000 to 40,000 distinct CDR3 sequences, roughly 6.8% of them singletons. This clonotype was seen at least ten times. The chain couples TRBV9 to TRBJ2-1; 7 nucleotides line up with TRBD2. This specimen was whole blood, taken at baseline. This TCR was recovered from an adult who was a healthcare worker with PCR-confirmed SARS-CoV-2 infection or an uninfected control (not recorded which). The CDR3 nucleotides are TGTGCCAGCAGCTACGGAGCGGGAACCTACAATGAGCAGTTCTTC. It codes for CASSYGAGTYNEQFF.